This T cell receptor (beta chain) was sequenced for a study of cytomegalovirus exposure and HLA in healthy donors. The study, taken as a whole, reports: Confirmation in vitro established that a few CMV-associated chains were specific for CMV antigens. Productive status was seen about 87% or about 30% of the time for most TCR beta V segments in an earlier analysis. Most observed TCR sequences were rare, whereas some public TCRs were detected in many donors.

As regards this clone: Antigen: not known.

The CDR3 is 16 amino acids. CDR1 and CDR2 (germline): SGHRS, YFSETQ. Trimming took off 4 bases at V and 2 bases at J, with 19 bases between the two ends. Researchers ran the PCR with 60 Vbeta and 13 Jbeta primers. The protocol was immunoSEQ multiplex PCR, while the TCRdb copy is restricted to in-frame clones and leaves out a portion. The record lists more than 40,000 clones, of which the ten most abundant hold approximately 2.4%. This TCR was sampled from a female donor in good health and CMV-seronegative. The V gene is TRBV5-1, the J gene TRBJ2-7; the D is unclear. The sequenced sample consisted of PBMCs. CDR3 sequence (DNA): TGCGCCAGCAGCCATGAGCCGTCGGTGTTGACCTACGAGCAGTACTTC. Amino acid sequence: CASSHEPSVLTYEQYF.